A single sample is the source of the 4 T cell receptor beta chains below, sequenced in a study of blood T cell repertoires in COVID-19. TCRdb's copy holds only in-frame clones and misses some; the assay was immunoSEQ multiplex PCR. The data hold about 280,000 clones, with approximately 88% observed a single time. Sequenced material: peripheral blood. These TCRs come from a woman aged 40 to 49 who had recovered from COVID-19.

This chain uses TRBV5-6 with TRBJ1-1, with a tentative D call TRBD1 (6 bases). The germline CDR1 and CDR2 sequences are SGHDT and YYEEEE. The CDR3 totals 17 residues. V lost 4 bases and J lost 2, with 21 bases in between. CDR3 sequence reads: CASSRRTVQASNTEAFF. For the CDR3, the DNA is TGTGCCAGCAGCCGCCGGACAGTACAAGCCAGCAACACTGAAGCTTTCTTT. The complete variable domain, with remaining parts taken from reference TRBV5-6 and TRBJ1-1, reads DAGVTQSPTHLIKTRGQQVTLRCSPKSGHDTVSWYQQALGQGPQFIFQYYEEEERQRGNFPDRFSGHQFPNYSSELNVNALLLGDSALYLCASSRRTVQASNTEAFFGQGTRLTVV.

V is TRBV6-2 or TRBV6-3 and J is TRBJ1-5; 11 positions agree with TRBD1. Germline CDR1 is MNHEY and CDR2 is SVGEGT. V dropped 6 bases and J dropped 6; count of bases not matched to a gene: 7. The CDR3 loop spans 15 amino acids. The CDR3 loop is CASSLGQGASQPQHF. DNA for the CDR3: TGTGCCAGCAGCCTAGGACAGGGGGCTTCTCAGCCCCAGCATTTT.

This clone was seen once. The rearrangement uses TRBV5-5 and TRBJ2-3, with 8 bases that match TRBD2. This CDR3 spans 17 amino acids. Germline trimming cut 2 bases from V and 2 bases from J; bases unmatched to any gene: 10. Germline CDR1 SGHKS, CDR2 YYEKEE (reference sequence). The CDR3 coding sequence is TGTGCCAGCAGCTTCCCACTAGCGGAGGACATCACAGATACGCAGTATTTT. Its translation: CASSFPLAEDITDTQYF.

This clone showed up just once. This chain links TRBV11-3 with TRBJ2-1; the D gene is possibly TRBD2 (6 bases). V lost 2 bases and J lost 9, with 17 bases in between. The CDR3 sequence is 15 residues long. Per the germline V gene, CDR1 is SGHNT and CDR2 is YENEEA. The CDR3 reads CASSLSTGAWGEQFF. CDR3 DNA sequence: TGTGCCAGCAGCTTATCGACGGGAGCTTGGGGTGAGCAGTTCTTC. The full variable domain, its missing parts supplied by reference TRBV11-3 and TRBJ2-1, is EAGVVQSPRYKIIEKKQPVAFWCNPISGHNTLYWYLQNLGQGPELLIRYENEEAVDDSQLPKDRFSAERLKGVDSTLKIQPAELGDSAVYLCASSLSTGAWGEQFFGPGTRLTVL.